These T cell receptor beta chains were read from a single sample in a study of blood T cell repertoires in COVID-19. The protocol was immunoSEQ multiplex PCR, while the TCRdb copy is restricted to in-frame clones and leaves out a portion. This sample has approximately 240,000 clones, with about 83% found just once. Sample: peripheral blood. These receptors all stem from a human donor in a cohort sampled during active COVID-19. The CDR3 runs from the conserved cysteine through the conserved F or W. The order of the fields is J gene, clone size, D gene, V gene, CDR3 protein, CDR3 DNA. A D gene is named only where the DNA matches it firmly. Clone sizes are given selectively: once, few, many, or a class where the clone is expanded.

TRBJ1-1 | . | TRBD1 | TRBV20-1 | CSASPAGGYTEAFF | TGCAGTGCTAGTCCGGCAGGGGGGTACACTGAAGCTTTCTTT
TRBJ2-5 | . | . | TRBV7-2 | CASSSGLWETQYF | TGTGCCAGCAGCTCAGGACTTTGGGAGACCCAGTACTTC
TRBJ2-5 | . | TRBD1 | TRBV7-3 | CASSRQGETQYF | TGTGCCAGCAGCCGACAGGGTGAGACCCAGTACTTC
TRBJ2-7 | few | TRBD1 | TRBV3-1/TRBV3-2 | CASSGRDRSSYEQYF | TGTGCCAGCAGCGGCCGGGACAGGAGCTCCTACGAGCAGTACTTC
TRBJ2-3 | . | TRBD2 | TRBV5-8 | CASSSETSGFLTDTQYF | TGTGCCAGCAGCTCGGAGACTAGCGGGTTCCTTACAGATACGCAGTATTTT
TRBJ1-4 | . | . | TRBV27 | CASSLNRDTEKLFF | TGTGCCAGCAGTCTTAACCGGGACACAGAAAAACTGTTTTTT
TRBJ2-3 | . | TRBD1 | TRBV13 | CASSAGDSPTDTQYF | TGTGCCAGCAGCGCAGGGGACAGCCCCACAGATACGCAGTATTTT
TRBJ1-2 | . | . | TRBV27 | CASSLAKGNYGYTF | TGTGCCAGCAGTTTAGCGAAGGGGAACTATGGCTACACCTTC
TRBJ2-5 | . | TRBD1 | TRBV7-8 | CASSPRTGGRTQYF | TGTGCCAGCAGCCCAAGGACAGGGGGACGGACCCAGTACTTC
TRBJ2-1 | . | TRBD2 | TRBV4-2 | CASSPRILAGDYNEQFF | TGTGCCAGCAGCCCAAGAATACTAGCGGGAGACTACAATGAGCAGTTCTTC
TRBJ1-1 | few | . | TRBV15 | CATSRTRQVATEAFF | TGTGCCACCAGCAGAACCAGGCAGGTTGCGACTGAAGCTTTCTTT
TRBJ1-5 | . | TRBD1 | TRBV6-5 | CASSYSGGVQPQHF | TGTGCCAGCAGTTATTCAGGGGGTGTTCAGCCCCAGCATTTT
TRBJ1-1 | few | TRBD1 | TRBV2 | CASSSRTGGYNTEAFF | TGTGCCAGCAGTTCTCGGACAGGGGGCTATAACACTGAAGCTTTCTTT
TRBJ1-1 | once | . | TRBV30 | CAWSDRLDAFF | TGTGCCTGGAGTGACAGGCTTGACGCTTTCTTT
TRBJ1-1 | . | . | TRBV6-2/TRBV6-3 | CASSVRDIMNTEAFF | TGTGCCAGCAGTGTCCGGGACATTATGAACACTGAAGCTTTCTTT
TRBJ1-3 | . | TRBD1 | TRBV30 | CAWSRDQGVAGNTIYF | TGTGCCTGGAGTCGAGATCAGGGGGTTGCTGGAAACACCATATATTTT
TRBJ1-5 | . | TRBD1 | TRBV4-1 | CASSQVGTAPEPQHF | TGCGCCAGCAGCCAAGTTGGGACAGCCCCCGAGCCCCAGCATTTT
TRBJ2-1 | once | TRBD2 | TRBV28 | CASSPYGLAGPLNEQFF | TGTGCCAGCAGTCCCTACGGACTAGCGGGACCCCTCAATGAGCAGTTCTTC
TRBJ1-5 | few | . | TRBV4-1 | CASSQGVSNQPQHF | TGCGCCAGCAGCCAGGGAGTTAGCAATCAGCCCCAGCATTTT
TRBJ2-5 | few | TRBD1 | TRBV6-6 | CASTFPGTGEPQYF | TGTGCCAGCACCTTTCCCGGGACAGGGGAACCCCAGTACTTC
TRBJ1-5 | . | TRBD1 | TRBV7-2 | CASSPTGAQEPQHF | TGTGCCAGCAGCCCTACAGGGGCCCAGGAGCCCCAGCATTTT
TRBJ2-5 | . | . | TRBV19 | CASKGQHQETQYF | TGTGCCAGTAAGGGGCAGCACCAAGAGACCCAGTACTTC
TRBJ2-5 | . | TRBD1 | TRBV4-1 | CASSQGGRTGVLETQYF | TGCGCCAGCAGCCAAGGAGGTCGGACAGGGGTGTTAGAGACCCAGTACTTC
TRBJ1-6 | . | . | TRBV19 | CASSIGLKSPLHF | TGTGCCAGTAGTATCGGTCTAAAGTCACCCCTCCACTTT
TRBJ2-3 | . | . | TRBV9 | CASSPGGARTDTQYF | TGTGCCAGCAGCCCAGGAGGGGCGCGCACAGATACGCAGTATTTT
TRBJ2-3 | . | TRBD1 | TRBV7-9 | CASFRQGPDTQYF | TGTGCCAGCTTCCGACAGGGCCCAGATACGCAGTATTTT
TRBJ1-5 | . | . | TRBV19 | CASSERGNQPQHF | TGTGCCAGTAGCGAAAGGGGTAATCAGCCCCAGCATTTT